The subject of this entry is one T cell receptor beta chain. Its specificity is unknown. Via MiXCR, TCRdb re-called the reads, giving one row per CDR3 protein. Of some 350,000 distinct CDR3 sequences listed, 29% are singletons. This sample was taken from a study of T cell repertoires in cytomegalovirus infection. The overall study: CMV epitopes used comprised recently identified HLA-C-restricted ones and well-studied HLA-B-restricted ones. Indications of both CMV infection and matching HLA type were provided by public TCR beta signatures.

Per the germline V gene, CDR1 is SGHNT and CDR2 is YYREEE (reference sequence). The V gene end was trimmed by 5 bases and the J gene end by 0 bases; junction bases not matched to a gene: 19. The CDR3 has 20 amino acids. The receptor was derived from a human donor in good health (CMV status not recorded). Some clones in this sample may be carry-over from other donors' samples. Sequencing used cultured PBMCs, obtained from culture after CMV antigen stimulation. V gene TRBV5-4 combines with J gene TRBJ2-3; 9 nucleotides match TRBD2. CDR3 in DNA: TGTGCCAGCAGTTTGACCCCTAGCGGGGCGCCTCGGACTAGCACAGATACGCAGTATTTT. Translating it yields CASSLTPSGAPRTSTDTQYF.